A single sample gave rise to the 10 T cell receptor beta chains below, sequenced in a study of CD8 T cells in Susac syndrome. When the RNA was reverse transcribed, random hexamers were used with an input of about 0.5 to 1 ug. One entry per CDR3 protein, called by TCRdb with MiXCR from the immunoSEQ multiplex PCR reads. This sample has around 160,000 distinct CDR3 sequences, with around 94% found just once. Sequences were obtained from CD4+ T cells from PBMCs. The receptors here all came from a human donor in good health.

The chain recombines TRBV15 with TRBJ2-1, with TRBD1 as a possible D gene (5 bases). The CDR3 length is 15 residues. Trimming removed 0 bases from V and 4 bases from J, with 10 bases in between. Germline V CDR1 and CDR2: LNHNV, YYDKDF (reference sequence). CDR3 protein: CATSRDTGAYNEQFF. In DNA, the CDR3 is TGTGCCACCAGCAGAGATACAGGAGCTTACAATGAGCAGTTCTTC.

The genes are TRBV28 and TRBJ2-3, with 10 bases aligning to TRBD2. Trimming removed 5 bases from V and 3 bases from J; junction bases left unmatched: 8. The CDR3 runs to 16 residues. Germline V gene lookup returns CDR1 MDHEN and CDR2 SYDVKM. CDR3 in amino acids: CASSLTSGRVTDTQYF. The CDR3 DNA sequence: TGTGCCAGCAGTCTGACTAGCGGGCGAGTAACAGATACGCAGTATTTT.

V is TRBV3-1 and J is TRBJ2-3; TRBD2 matches at 13 bases. The V segment lost 4 bases and the J segment 1 base; nucleotides outside the gene matches: 14. CDR1 and CDR2 (germline): LGHDT, YNNKEL (reference sequence). The CDR3 is 20 amino acids. CDR3: CASSLMGLAGPRGGTDTQYF. CDR3 coding DNA: TGTGCCAGCAGCCTCATGGGACTAGCGGGGCCACGGGGTGGCACAGATACGCAGTATTTT.

This clonotype showed up just once. The chain has TRBV28 and TRBJ1-5, with D perhaps matching TRBD1 (6 bases). The CDR3 covers 12 residues. Germline lookup yields CDR1 MDHEN and CDR2 SYDVKM. The germline V and J ends were trimmed by 8 bases and 7 bases, with 12 bases remaining between them. CDR3 residues: CASGGARQPQHF. The DNA of the CDR3 is TGTGCCAGCGGGGGGGCCAGGCAGCCCCAGCATTTT.

V usage is TRBV2 and J usage is TRBJ2-5, with no clear D. The CDR3 length is 11 residues. The germline gives CDR1 SNHLY, CDR2 FYNNEI. The V end lost 0 bases, the J end lost 7 bases, and 3 bases lay between the germline ends. The CDR3 loop is CASSEARTQYF. CDR3 sequence (DNA): TGTGCCAGCAGTGAAGCAAGGACCCAGTACTTC. The complete variable domain, with remaining parts taken from reference TRBV2 and TRBJ2-5, reads EPEVTQTPSHQVTQMGQEVILRCVPISNHLYFYWYRQILGQKVEFLVSFYNNEISEKSEIFDDQFSVERPDGSNFTLKIRSTKLEDSAMYFCASSEARTQYFGPGTRLLVL.

The chain uses TRBV30 and TRBJ2-7; tentative D call: TRBD2 (6 bases). The CDR3 loop spans 13 amino acids. Trimming left V 5 bases short and J 1 base short, with 12 bases between. CDR1 and CDR2 from the germline V gene are GTSNPN and SVGIG (reference sequence). The CDR3 spells CAWAPGVSYEQYF. CDR3 bases: TGTGCCTGGGCTCCGGGGGTTTCCTACGAGCAGTACTTC. Looking up the rest from reference TRBV30 and TRBJ2-7 gives the full variable domain: SQTIHQWPATLVQPVGSPLSLECTVEGTSNPNLYWYRQAAGRGLQLLFYSVGIGQISSEVPQNLSASRPQDRQFILSSKKLLLSDSGFYLCAWAPGVSYEQYFGPGTRLTVT.

The chain couples TRBV7-6 to TRBJ2-1; 10 bases are shared with TRBD1. Germline V gene data show CDR1 as SGHVS and CDR2 as FNYEAQ. Trimming took 3 bases from V and 8 from J; bases not matched to a gene: 4. CDR3 length equals 14 residues. The CDR3 DNA reads as TGTGCCAGCAGCTTTCTGACAGGGGGCCATGAGCAGTTCTTC. It encodes CASSFLTGGHEQFF.

This clonotype was recorded once. The CDR3 DNA follows: TGTGCCACCAGTGATGAAGGGATTGATACGCAGTATTTT. Translation: CATSDEGIDTQYF. V is TRBV24-1 and J is TRBJ2-3; D gene uncertain. Germline CDR1 is KGHDR and CDR2 is SFDVKD. V lost 3 bases, J lost 6 bases, and 9 bases lay in between. The CDR3 runs 13 residues.

Concerning this clonotype itself: A read error may account for a junction end that differs from germline. The rearrangement joins TRBV20-1 to TRBJ1-1; the D gene is possibly TRBD1 (5 bases). This CDR3 is built from 14 residues. From germline, CDR1 is DFQATT and CDR2 SNEGSKA (reference sequence). The CDR3 spells CSANHRSWNTEAFF. The CDR3 nucleotides read TGCAGTGCGAACCACAGGTCCTGGAACACTGAGGCTTTCTTT.

This chain connects TRBV27 to TRBJ2-3; either TRBD1 or TRBD2 may supply D (6 bases each). Trimming pared 5 bases from V and 1 base from J, leaving 13 bases between. Germline loops: CDR1 MNHEY, CDR2 SMNVEV (reference sequence). CDR3 length: 15 amino acids. The CDR3 reads CASSEIGGRTDTQYF. CDR3 DNA: TGTGCCAGCAGTGAAATTGGGGGGCGCACAGATACGCAGTATTTT.